The 17 T cell receptor beta chains in this list originate from one sample, sequenced in a study of blood T cell repertoires in COVID-19. The protocol was immunoSEQ multiplex PCR, while the TCRdb copy is restricted to in-frame clones and leaves out a portion. The sample includes roughly 50,000 clones, less than 95% of them seen just once. Material for sequencing was peripheral blood. These receptors all stem from a woman in her forties with active COVID-19.

The V call is TRBV3-1 (or the pseudogene TRBV3-2), the J call TRBJ2-5; 7 bases are shared with TRBD1. J lost 0 bases, V lost 0 bases, and 7 bases had no gene match. CDR3 size: 17 residues. Germline V lookup: CDR1 LGHDT, CDR2 YNNKEL (reference sequence). CDR3 sequence (DNA): TGTGCCAGCAGCCAAGATGAAGGGACAGCGTACCAAGAGACCCAGTACTTC. Translating gives CASSQDEGTAYQETQYF.

This chain joins TRBV9 and TRBJ2-1; 15 nucleotides match TRBD2. The CDR3 is 18 amino acids. The V segment lost 0 bases and the J segment 4 bases; nucleotides outside the gene matches: 5. The germline V gene encodes CDR1 SGDLS and CDR2 YYNGEE. The CDR3 loop reads CASSVARTSGGAYNEQFF. The DNA of the CDR3 is TGTGCCAGCAGCGTAGCTCGGACTAGCGGGGGGGCATACAATGAGCAGTTCTTC.

The rearrangement uses TRBV18 and TRBJ1-2; 9 bases are shared with TRBD1. Germline V CDR1 and CDR2: KGHSH, LQKENI. The junction had 17 bases not matched to a gene; V was cut back by 3 bases and J by 3 bases. The CDR3 is 19 residues long. This chain's CDR3 is CASSPGGRTGVVGDYGYTF. The CDR3 nucleotides read TGTGCCAGCTCACCGGGTGGTAGGACAGGGGTCGTCGGTGACTATGGCTACACCTTC.

The V gene is TRBV15, the J gene TRBJ1-5; TRBD1 matches at 9 bases. This CDR3 contains 15 residues. J was trimmed by 6 bases and V by 5 bases; bases with no gene match: 8. Germline lookup yields CDR1 LNHNV and CDR2 YYDKDF (reference sequence). The CDR3 coding sequence is TGTGCCACCAGCCCCTGGGACAGGGAAGGTCAGCCCCAGCATTTT. It encodes CATSPWDREGQPQHF.

This rearrangement joins TRBV19 to TRBJ1-3, with 8 nucleotides matching TRBD1. Germline loops: CDR1 LNHDA, CDR2 SQIVND (reference sequence). V was clipped by 9 bases and J by 3 bases; unmatched bases: 4. The CDR3 is 13 amino acids. The CDR3 loop reads CASRGHRGNTIYF. The CDR3 bases are TGTGCCAGCAGGGGGCATCGTGGAAACACCATATATTTT.

The chain uses TRBV11-3 and TRBJ2-5; 7 nucleotides align to TRBD1. CDR1 is SGHNT and CDR2 is YENEEA in the germline V gene. V gave up 5 bases and J gave up 1 base; unmatched junction bases: 4. CDR3 size: 14 residues. As DNA, the CDR3 is TGTGCCAGCAGCCTCAACAGGGGCCAAGAGACCCAGTACTTC. Protein product: CASSLNRGQETQYF.

The chain has TRBV4-2 and TRBJ2-7; 9 bases fit TRBD2. Germline V gene lookup returns CDR1 LGHNA and CDR2 YNFKEQ. The CDR3 extends over 18 amino acids. V trimming: 0 bases; J trimming: 4 bases; junction bases outside the gene matches: 13. The CDR3 bases are TGTGCCAGCAGCCAAGATCTAGGAGGAAGCGGGGGGAGATACGAGCAGTACTTC. This translates into CASSQDLGGSGGRYEQYF.

This chain uses TRBV6-8 with TRBJ1-5; TRBD1 matches 7 bases. From germline, CDR1 is MNHGY and CDR2 SAAAGT. V lost 10 bases, J lost 1 base, and 7 bases stayed unmatched. The CDR3 consists of 14 residues. Here the CDR3 reads CATGTGQSNQPQHF. In nucleotides, the CDR3 is TGTGCCACCGGAACGGGACAGAGCAATCAGCCCCAGCATTTT.

The J gene is TRBJ2-2, the V gene TRBV4-1, with D tentatively TRBD2 (7 bases). CDR3 length: 14 residues. Trimming shortened V by 6 bases and J by 9 bases, and 17 bases separated the two germline ends. Germline lookup yields CDR1 MGHRA and CDR2 YSYEKL. The CDR3 DNA sequence: TGCGCCAGCAGGAGCGTGGGGGGGCGGCGGGAGCTGTTTTTT. It encodes CASRSVGGRRELFF.

This chain joins TRBV9 and TRBJ2-2; D gene uncertain. Per germline, CDR1 SGDLS and CDR2 YYNGEE. The CDR3 loop spans 15 amino acids. Deletions cut 0 bases from V and 3 bases from J, with 9 bases between. The CDR3 sequence: CASSVAPSDTGELFF. Here the CDR3 DNA reads TGTGCCAGCAGCGTAGCTCCGAGCGACACCGGGGAGCTGTTTTTT. Supplemented by reference TRBV9 and TRBJ2-2, the full variable domain reads DSGVTQTPKHLITATGQRVTLRCSPRSGDLSVYWYQQSLDQGLQFLIQYYNGEERAKGNILERFSAQQFPDLHSELNLSSLELGDSALYFCASSVAPSDTGELFFGEGSRLTVL.

The V call is TRBV4-3, the J call TRBJ1-3, with D hard to call. From germline, CDR1 is LGHNA and CDR2 YSLEER. This CDR3 is built from 13 residues. Trimming pared 0 bases from V and 4 bases from J, leaving 4 bases between. The CDR3 sequence: CASSQDSGNTIYF. CDR3 bases: TGCGCCAGCAGCCAAGACTCCGGAAACACCATATATTTT.

The CDR3 DNA sequence: TGTGCCAGCCGGGGAGACAGGGTTCCCTACAATGAGCAGTTCTTC. The encoded protein is CASRGDRVPYNEQFF. V gene TRBV6-5 combines with J gene TRBJ2-1; TRBD1 aligns across 7 bases. Trimming removed 8 bases from V and 2 bases from J; junction bases left unmatched: 9. Germline V gene sequence: CDR1 MNHEY, CDR2 SVGAGI. The length of the CDR3 is 15 residues.

This chain connects TRBV11-3 to TRBJ1-1, with D possibly matching TRBD1 (5 bases). V dropped 1 base and J dropped 10 bases, with 10 bases sitting between them. Germline CDR1 is SGHNT and CDR2 is YENEEA. This CDR3 is 12 amino acids long. The CDR3 region has the DNA TGTGCCAGCAGCTTAGGGCAGGGCGCAGCTTTCTTT. Protein sequence: CASSLGQGAAFF. Full variable domain (remainder filled in from reference TRBV11-3 and TRBJ1-1): EAGVVQSPRYKIIEKKQPVAFWCNPISGHNTLYWYLQNLGQGPELLIRYENEEAVDDSQLPKDRFSAERLKGVDSTLKIQPAELGDSAVYLCASSLGQGAAFFGQGTRLTVV.

This clone has a single count. CDR3 loop: CASSFLAGGPNNEQFF. The CDR3 DNA sequence: TGCGCCAGCAGCTTCTTAGCGGGGGGACCAAACAATGAGCAGTTCTTC. The gene calls are TRBV5-1 and TRBJ2-1, with 10 bases fitting TRBD2. Losses at the gene ends were 2 bases for V and 5 bases for J; bases not matched to a gene: 7. Germline V gives CDR1 SGHRS, CDR2 YFSETQ. CDR3 size: 16 residues.

This rearrangement joins TRBV6-5 to TRBJ2-3, with 8 bases that match TRBD2. The J segment lost 4 bases and the V segment lost 2 bases, leaving 8 bases of the junction unmatched. CDR1 and CDR2 from the germline V gene are MNHEY and SVGAGI. The length of the CDR3 is 16 residues. The CDR3 region is CASSYTAGGRADTQYF. The DNA for the CDR3 is TGTGCCAGCAGTTACACGGCGGGGGGTAGGGCAGATACGCAGTATTTT.

Written as DNA, the CDR3 is TGTGCCAGCAGTGGGTCGCAGGGGGCATTACGTGGCTACACCTTC. Protein product: CASSGSQGALRGYTF. The chain links TRBV2 to TRBJ1-2; 8 bases align to TRBD1. The CDR3 has 15 amino acids. Germline lookup yields CDR1 SNHLY and CDR2 FYNNEI. With V trimmed by 4 bases and J by 7 bases, 11 bases remained unmatched.

This clone was observed once. This chain connects TRBV7-9 to TRBJ2-5; no clear D. V was trimmed by 4 bases and J by 5 bases, leaving 23 bases between them. This CDR3 is 17 amino acids long. Germline V gene sequence: CDR1 SEHNR, CDR2 FQNEAQ (reference sequence). The chain's CDR3 is CASSSGLRLLVGETQYF. CDR3 sequence (DNA): TGTGCCAGCAGCTCTGGATTGCGCCTGCTAGTTGGGGAGACCCAGTACTTC. The whole variable domain, filled in from reference TRBV7-9 and TRBJ2-5, reads DTGVSQNPRHKITKRGQNVTFRCDPISEHNRLYWYRQTLGQGPEFLTYFQNEAQLEKSRLLSDRFSAERPKGSFSTLEIQRTEQGDSAMYLCASSSGLRLLVGETQYFGPGTRLLVL.